Here is one T cell receptor (beta chain) with its context. What it binds is unknown. The sample originates from a study of molecular identifiers for immune sequencing clone quantification. Study-wide results and caveats: Because of identical TCR molecules sharing a barcode, sizes of highly expanded clones could be underestimated.

One entry per CDR3 protein results from TCRdb running MiXCR on the PCR reads. The sample includes around 480,000 distinct CDR3 sequences, less than 30% seen only once; the top ten take roughly 0.79%. Per the germline V gene, CDR1 is SGHVS and CDR2 is FNYEAQ. The length of the CDR3 is 17 residues. The V end lost 5 bases, the J end lost 2 bases, and 21 bases lay between the germline ends. The receptor was isolated from a human donor in good health. Some libraries in this study had Jurkat cell RNA spiked in. The chain couples TRBV7-6 to TRBJ2-5; D is unresolved. The specimen was naive CD8+ T cells from blood, with Jurkat cell RNA spiked in. Regarding subset: FACS-sorted CD8+CD4-CCR7+CD45RA+ naive T cells. The CDR3 nucleotides read TGTGCCAGCAGCCACCAAATAGCCCCGCAGCCTCAAGAGACCCAGTACTTC. Translated, it gives CASSHQIAPQPQETQYF.